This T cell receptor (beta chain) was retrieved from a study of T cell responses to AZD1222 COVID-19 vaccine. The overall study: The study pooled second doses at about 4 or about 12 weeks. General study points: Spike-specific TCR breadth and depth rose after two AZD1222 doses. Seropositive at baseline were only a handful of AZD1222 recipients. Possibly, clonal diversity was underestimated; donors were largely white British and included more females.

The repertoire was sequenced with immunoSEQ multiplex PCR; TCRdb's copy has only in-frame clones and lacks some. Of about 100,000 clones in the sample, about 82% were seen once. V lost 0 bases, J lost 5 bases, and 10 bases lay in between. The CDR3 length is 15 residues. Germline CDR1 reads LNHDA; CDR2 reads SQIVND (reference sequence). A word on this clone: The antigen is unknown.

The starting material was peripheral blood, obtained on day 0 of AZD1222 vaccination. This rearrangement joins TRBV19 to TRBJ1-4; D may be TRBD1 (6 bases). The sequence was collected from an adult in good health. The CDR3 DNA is TGTGCCAGTAGTATAGAGAACAGGGCCAATGAAAAACTGTTTTTT. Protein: CASSIENRANEKLFF.